Shown below are 6 T cell receptor beta chains from a single sample sequenced in a study of identical twins. TCRdb analysed the 5' RACE reads with MiXCR anew, one entry per CDR3 protein. Among around 100,000 distinct CDR3 sequences listed, under 7% were seen once. The sequencing input was memory T cells sorted from blood. The source is a woman aged 45-65 years in good health.

The table lists this clonotype with a few counts. The gene calls are TRBV6-6 and TRBJ2-5; 11 nucleotides match TRBD2. The CDR3 sequence is 15 residues long. CDR1 and CDR2 (germline): MNHNY, SVGAGI (reference sequence). V was pared by 5 bases and J by 2 bases, with 4 bases of the junction left unmatched. The CDR3 bases are TGTGCCAGCAGTCGGACTAGCGGGTCTCAAGAGACCCAGTACTTC. This translates into CASSRTSGSQETQYF.

This clonotype appeared many times. The chain carries TRBV12-3 or TRBV12-4 and TRBJ1-2; D is unclear. This CDR3 has 13 amino acids. V was pared by 3 bases and J by 8 bases, with 13 bases between. This chain's CDR3 is CASSFRVLGGYTF. CDR3 coding DNA: TGTGCCAGCAGTTTTAGAGTATTGGGCGGCTACACCTTC.

This clonotype was found many times. V usage is TRBV6-2 or TRBV6-3 and J usage is TRBJ2-7, with 8 bases matching TRBD2. The germline V gene has CDR1 MNHEY and CDR2 SVGEGT. After removal of 1 base from V and 2 bases from J, the junction contained 4 bases not matched to a gene. The CDR3 length is 15 residues. As DNA, the CDR3 is TGTGCCAGCAGTTACTTAGCGGGGCTTGCCTACGAGCAGTACTTC. Translated: CASSYLAGLAYEQYF.

This clonotype has a count of ten or more. J is TRBJ2-7 and V is TRBV7-6; 7 positions match TRBD1. Germline assignment: CDR1 SGHVS and CDR2 FNYEAQ. The CDR3 loop spans 15 amino acids. V lost 0 bases to trimming and J lost 5 bases; unmatched junction nucleotides: 7. Here the CDR3 DNA reads TGTGCCAGCAGCTTAGCTAACAGGGGTTTTGACGAGCAGTACTTC. Its protein product is CASSLANRGFDEQYF.

The rearrangement links TRBV11-2 to TRBJ1-1; weak D call: TRBD1 (6 bases). The CDR3 is 14 residues long. V lost 6 bases and J 4 bases, leaving 15 bases between the germline ends. The germline V gene encodes CDR1 SGHAT and CDR2 FQNNGV. The CDR3 DNA reads TGTGCCAGCAGGCTCAGGGGATGGGGCACTGAAGCTTTCTTT. It encodes CASRLRGWGTEAFF.

There are many counts of this clonotype. V gene TRBV14 combines with J gene TRBJ2-3; perhaps TRBD1 as D (5 bases). CDR3 size: 13 residues. Trimming removed 1 base from V and 9 bases from J, with 11 bases in between. CDR1 is SGHDN and CDR2 is FVKESK in the germline V gene. CDR3 DNA sequence: TGTGCCAGCAGCCAAGGGGGCACATGGACGCAGTATTTT. Amino acid sequence: CASSQGGTWTQYF.